These 21 T cell receptor beta chains share one sample of origin, sequenced in a study of shared clonotypes between healthy human individuals. Positively selected for CCR7, the CD45RO-negative cells used as naive CD8 cells excluded terminally differentiated effector memory CD45RA+ cells. Clones were read by immunoSEQ multiplex PCR, and TCRdb kept only the in-frame ones, dropping some. The data contain some 740,000 clones, approximately 92% of them seen just once; the ten biggest clones take up around 24%. The sample taken for sequencing was naive CD8+ T cells sorted from blood. Receptor source: a man between 25 and 39 years old in good health.

The J gene is TRBJ1-1, the V gene TRBV2; 7 bases are a match to TRBD1. The CDR3 sequence is 15 residues long. Germline V lookup: CDR1 SNHLY, CDR2 FYNNEI. V lost 3 bases, J lost 0 bases, and 4 bases stayed unmatched. The chain's CDR3 is CASSDGQAMNTEAFF. CDR3 nucleotide sequence: TGTGCCAGCAGTGATGGACAGGCTATGAACACTGAAGCTTTCTTT.

A single count supports this clone. This sequence joins TRBV19 and TRBJ2-7, with TRBD1 matching 7 bases. With V trimmed by 2 bases and J by 5 bases, 9 bases remained unmatched. From germline, CDR1 is LNHDA and CDR2 SQIVND (reference sequence). The CDR3 totals 15 residues. The CDR3, as DNA: TGTGCCAGTAGTATAATCGCACAGGGGAGTAACGAGCAGTACTTC. Residues: CASSIIAQGSNEQYF.

The chain couples TRBV5-1 to TRBJ1-2, with a tentative D call TRBD1 (6 bases). This CDR3 contains 16 residues. The V gene lost 4 bases and the J gene lost 2 bases, with 18 bases spanning the gap. CDR1 is SGHRS and CDR2 is YFSETQ in the germline V gene. DNA of the CDR3: TGCGCCAGCAGCCCCCTGGGTGGGGGCGGAAACTATGGCTACACCTTC. It translates to CASSPLGGGGNYGYTF.

The chain couples TRBV27 to TRBJ2-7; 11 nucleotides align to TRBD2. The CDR3 totals 15 residues. V shed 5 bases, J shed 0 bases, and the junction held 3 bases outside the gene matches. Germline values: CDR1 MNHEY, CDR2 SMNVEV (reference sequence). In DNA, the CDR3 is TGTGCCAGCAGTCTAGCGGGAGGATTCTCCTACGAGCAGTACTTC. Its protein is CASSLAGGFSYEQYF.

This chain connects TRBV28 to TRBJ2-3; TRBD2 matches at 7 bases. Trimming took 5 bases from V and 4 from J; bases not matched to a gene: 6. This CDR3 is 14 amino acids long. Germline V gene sequence: CDR1 MDHEN, CDR2 SYDVKM. As DNA, the CDR3 is TGTGCCAGCAGTGTTACTAGCGCGGCAGATACGCAGTATTTT. Translation: CASSVTSAADTQYF.

The gene calls are TRBV27 and TRBJ2-1; the D is unclear. Germline-derived CDR1 and CDR2 are MNHEY and SMNVEV (reference sequence). V lost 5 bases to trimming and J lost 0 bases, with 11 bases between them. The CDR3 length is 15 residues. The CDR3 nucleotides are TGTGCCAGCAGTCCCTGGGGAAGCTCCTACAATGAGCAGTTCTTC. Translated: CASSPWGSSYNEQFF.

The chain is built from TRBV28 and TRBJ1-3; D gene uncertain. The CDR3 consists of 13 residues. The ends were cut back, 5 bases at V and 8 bases at J, with 13 bases in the middle. In germline, CDR1 is MDHEN, CDR2 SYDVKM. CDR3 amino acids: CASSLFRVDTIYF. The CDR3 DNA follows: TGTGCCAGCAGTCTCTTTAGGGTGGACACCATATATTTT.

The chain joins TRBV27 to TRBJ1-2; the match to TRBD1 covers 9 bases. The CDR3 has 15 residues. The V gene's germline CDR1 is MNHEY and CDR2 SMNVEV (reference sequence). The V and J ends lost 4 bases and 1 base, in that order; junction bases with no gene match: 4. The CDR3 DNA is TGTGCCAGCAGTTCCGGGACAGGGTTTAACTATGGCTACACCTTC. Its translation is CASSSGTGFNYGYTF.

The CDR3 DNA reads as TGTGCCAGAAGCTTGGGCAATGACAGGGGGTGGGACGAGACCCAGTACTTC. It is translated as CARSLGNDRGWDETQYF. This chain joins TRBV5-3 and TRBJ2-5; 9 bases are a match to TRBD1. TRBV5-3 is treated as an ORF (open reading frame) with a function not yet certain. CDR3 size: 17 residues. The V and J ends lost 0 bases and 5 bases, in that order; junction bases with no gene match: 11.

The chain is built from TRBV5-6 and TRBJ1-2; D is uncertain. Germline V gene data show CDR1 as SGHDT and CDR2 as YYEEEE. V gave up 0 bases and J gave up 3 bases, with 12 bases separating them. The CDR3 length is 15 residues. CDR3 in amino acids: CASSLADLADYGYTF. In DNA form, the CDR3 reads TGTGCCAGCAGCTTGGCTGATCTGGCCGACTATGGCTACACCTTC. Full variable domain (remainder filled in from reference TRBV5-6 and TRBJ1-2): DAGVTQSPTHLIKTRGQQVTLRCSPKSGHDTVSWYQQALGQGPQFIFQYYEEEERQRGNFPDRFSGHQFPNYSSELNVNALLLGDSALYLCASSLADLADYGYTFGSGTRLTVV.

This clone was picked up one time. V usage is TRBV7-9 and J usage is TRBJ1-1, with D tentatively TRBD1 (5 bases). The V end lost 4 bases, the J end lost 0 bases, and 9 bases lay between the germline ends. Germline V gives CDR1 SEHNR, CDR2 FQNEAQ (reference sequence). This CDR3 region has 14 residues. CDR3 residues: CASSWGPLNTEAFF. The CDR3 bases are TGTGCCAGCAGCTGGGGACCGCTGAACACTGAAGCTTTCTTT. Based on the CDR3 plus reference TRBV7-9 and TRBJ1-1, the full variable domain is DTGVSQNPRHKITKRGQNVTFRCDPISEHNRLYWYRQTLGQGPEFLTYFQNEAQLEKSRLLSDRFSAERPKGSFSTLEIQRTEQGDSAMYLCASSWGPLNTEAFFGQGTRLTVV.

This clone was counted between two and nine times. The CDR3 DNA reads as TGTGCCTGGAGTAATCAGGCGGATTTCGCGCCCCAGCATTTT. This codes for CAWSNQADFAPQHF. This chain connects TRBV30 to TRBJ1-5; unclear D gene. The CDR3 covers 14 residues. Between the trimmed V and J ends, which lost 2 bases and 9 bases, there was a span of 17 bases. CDR1 GTSNPN and CDR2 SVGIG come from the germline V gene (reference sequence).

This chain joins TRBV27 and TRBJ2-1; 11 bases match TRBD2. Germline trimming cut 4 bases from V and 7 bases from J; bases unmatched to any gene: 6. Germline assignment: CDR1 MNHEY and CDR2 SMNVEV (reference sequence). This CDR3 comprises 15 residues. CDR3: CASSSELAGVNEQFF. CDR3 DNA: TGTGCCAGCAGTTCCGAACTAGCGGGAGTTAATGAGCAGTTCTTC.

The genes are TRBV9 and TRBJ2-2, with D unresolved. V lost 6 bases and J lost 6, with 9 bases in between. Germline CDR1 SGDLS, CDR2 YYNGEE. The CDR3 extends over 12 amino acids. The CDR3 DNA sequence: TGTGCCAGCAACCTGGGGTCCGGGGAGCTGTTTTTT. Its protein is CASNLGSGELFF.

This rearrangement joins TRBV10-3 to TRBJ2-3; perhaps TRBD2 as D (5 bases). Trimming shortened V by 3 bases and J by 2 bases, and 6 bases separated the two germline ends. Looked up from germline, CDR1 is ENHRY and CDR2 is SYGVKD. This CDR3 region has 13 residues. CDR3 in amino acids: CAISDGVTDTQYF. The CDR3 DNA reads TGTGCCATCAGTGACGGGGTCACAGATACGCAGTATTTT.

The chain combines TRBV7-2 with TRBJ2-3; a possible D gene is TRBD1 (5 bases). V was trimmed by 7 bases and J by 4 bases, leaving 12 bases between them. CDR3 length: 13 amino acids. Germline CDR1 SGHTA, CDR2 FQGNSA. The CDR3 loop is CASKREGADTQYF. CDR3 sequence (DNA): TGTGCCAGCAAAAGGGAAGGGGCAGATACGCAGTATTTT.

The J gene is TRBJ2-1, the V gene TRBV5-4; TRBD2 aligns across 16 bases. J was trimmed by 9 bases and V by 4 bases; bases with no gene match: 10. The CDR3 is 17 amino acids. The germline gives CDR1 SGHNT, CDR2 YYREEE (reference sequence). As DNA, the CDR3 is TGTGCCAGCAGCCCCTGGGGGACTAGCGGGAGGGCCTCTGAGCAGTTCTTC. The encoded protein is CASSPWGTSGRASEQFF.

As to this clone: In the same sample, other DNA sequences code for this CDR3. The chain recombines TRBV7-2 with TRBJ2-7, with no clear D. The germline V gene encodes CDR1 SGHTA and CDR2 FQGNSA. This CDR3 has 12 amino acids. The V end lost 0 bases, the J end lost 3 bases, and 3 bases lay between the germline ends. CDR3 coding DNA: TGTGCCAGCAGCTTAGCACGCTACGAGCAGTACTTC. Amino acids: CASSLARYEQYF.

The chain combines TRBV2 with TRBJ1-2; 7 positions agree with TRBD1. Unmatched junction bases numbered 5, after V lost 9 bases and J lost 7 bases. The CDR3 has 11 amino acids. Germline V gene data show CDR1 as SNHLY and CDR2 as FYNNEI. The DNA for the CDR3 is TGTGCCAGTCCGACAGGGACTGGCTACACCTTC. This codes for CASPTGTGYTF. Full variable domain (rest looked up from reference TRBV2 and TRBJ1-2): EPEVTQTPSHQVTQMGQEVILRCVPISNHLYFYWYRQILGQKVEFLVSFYNNEISEKSEIFDDQFSVERPDGSNFTLKIRSTKLEDSAMYFCASPTGTGYTFGSGTRLTVV.

The chain recombines TRBV7-9 with TRBJ2-5; D is uncertain. CDR3 length equals 13 residues. Trimming shortened V by 2 bases and J by 2 bases, and 6 bases separated the two germline ends. From germline, CDR1 is SEHNR and CDR2 FQNEAQ (reference sequence). As DNA, the CDR3 is TGTGCCAGCAGCTTAATGAATCAAGAGACCCAGTACTTC. Translated, it gives CASSLMNQETQYF.

The chain combines TRBV7-9 with TRBJ2-2; 14 bases match TRBD2. CDR3 length: 17 residues. The germline V gene has CDR1 SEHNR and CDR2 FQNEAQ (reference sequence). V trimming: 5 bases; J trimming: 7 bases; junction bases outside the gene matches: 9. CDR3 sequence reads: CASSPSGLAGDDGELFF. DNA for the CDR3: TGTGCCAGCAGCCCGTCGGGACTAGCGGGAGATGACGGGGAGCTGTTTTTT. The entire variable domain, with the rest obtained from reference TRBV7-9 and TRBJ2-2, is as follows: DTGVSQNPRHKITKRGQNVTFRCDPISEHNRLYWYRQTLGQGPEFLTYFQNEAQLEKSRLLSDRFSAERPKGSFSTLEIQRTEQGDSAMYLCASSPSGLAGDDGELFFGEGSRLTVL.